This entry concerns a single TCR beta chain. Authors' processing steps: Scientists estimated how many nucleated cells there were by amplifying reference gene primers. Method: immunoSEQ multiplex PCR; TCRdb's copy keeps in-frame clones and lacks some. V and J calls and clone size come straight from that table; D and trimming were deduced from the DNA. The sample holds almost 250,000 clones; roughly 91% are singletons and the top ten take roughly 4%. Assignment of participants to cohorts was predicated upon participant-reported clinical history. This sample was taken from a study of blood T cell repertoires in COVID-19. Study-wide background: The origin of the acute and convalescent COVID-19 samples was the United States, Italy and Spain.

From germline, CDR1 is KGHDR and CDR2 SFDVKD. The length of the CDR3 is 16 residues. V lost 0 bases and J 7 bases, leaving 15 bases between the germline ends. The chain combines TRBV24-1 with TRBJ2-1; possibly TRBD1 for D (5 bases). The sequence came from a woman in her 30s who had recovered from COVID-19. The sample comprised PBMCs or T cells enriched from blood (not recorded which). This chain's CDR3 is CATSDLDRTPPNEQFF. CDR3 nucleotide sequence: TGTGCCACCAGTGATTTGGACAGAACCCCGCCGAATGAGCAGTTCTTC.